Shown below are 6 T cell receptor beta chains from a single sample sequenced in a study of cytomegalovirus exposure and HLA in healthy donors. The PCR was carried out with 60 Vbeta primers and 13 Jbeta primers. Sequencing used immunoSEQ multiplex PCR; TCRdb keeps in-frame clones, though not all of them. Of about 110,000 clones listed, 74% are singletons. Source material: PBMCs. All receptors derive from a middle-aged woman in good health and CMV-seropositive.

This chain joins TRBV7-2 and TRBJ1-2; TRBD1 is a possible D gene (5 bases). The ends were cut back, 5 bases at V and 6 bases at J, with 10 bases in the middle. This CDR3 has 12 amino acids. The germline V gene has CDR1 SGHTA and CDR2 FQGNSA. The CDR3 DNA is TGTGCCAGCAGCCCCTCAGGGAATGGCTACACCTTC. This codes for CASSPSGNGYTF.

V gene TRBV5-1 combines with J gene TRBJ2-2, with D unclear. V lost 0 bases, J lost 4 bases, and 13 bases lay in between. The CDR3 is 16 residues long. The germline gives CDR1 SGHRS, CDR2 YFSETQ. The chain's CDR3 is CASSLDFDSGTGELFF. DNA of the CDR3: TGCGCCAGCAGCTTGGATTTCGACTCGGGCACCGGGGAGCTGTTTTTT.

The chain recombines TRBV7-9 with TRBJ1-2; D not certain. Trimming shortened V by 1 base and J by 5 bases, and 11 bases separated the two germline ends. CDR3 length: 14 residues. Germline V CDR1 and CDR2: SEHNR, FQNEAQ (reference sequence). The CDR3 here is CASSLESGRYGYTF. The CDR3 DNA reads as TGTGCCAGCAGCTTAGAATCCGGGAGGTATGGCTACACCTTC. Based on the CDR3 plus reference TRBV7-9 and TRBJ1-2, the full variable domain is DTGVSQNPRHKITKRGQNVTFRCDPISEHNRLYWYRQTLGQGPEFLTYFQNEAQLEKSRLLSDRFSAERPKGSFSTLEIQRTEQGDSAMYLCASSLESGRYGYTFGSGTRLTVV.

The V and J genes are TRBV5-1 and TRBJ2-7; 9 bases align to TRBD1. V gave up 3 bases and J gave up 0 bases; unmatched junction bases: 4. The V gene's germline CDR1 is SGHRS and CDR2 YFSETQ. The CDR3 consists of 15 residues. CDR3 DNA sequence: TGCGCCAGCAGCTCGCCGGGACAGGGCTCCTACGAGCAGTACTTC. This gives the protein CASSSPGQGSYEQYF.

This chain uses TRBV2 with TRBJ2-4, with D possibly matching TRBD1 (7 bases). In germline, CDR1 is SNHLY, CDR2 FYNNEI. This CDR3 has 13 amino acids. Trimming stripped 8 bases from V and 6 bases from J, with 14 bases between. The CDR3, as DNA: TGTGCCAGCGGGGGGACAGCGGCAAACATTCAGTACTTC. Protein product: CASGGTAANIQYF.

Only one count was recorded for this clone. The gene calls are TRBV6-5 and TRBJ1-5; D may be TRBD1 (5 bases). The CDR3 totals 15 residues. CDR1 is MNHEY and CDR2 is SVGAGI in the germline V gene. Trimming left V 4 bases short and J 1 base short, with 11 bases between. CDR3 sequence: CASSSAAGSNQPQHF. The CDR3 region has the DNA TGTGCCAGCAGTTCCGCGGCAGGGAGCAATCAGCCCCAGCATTTT.